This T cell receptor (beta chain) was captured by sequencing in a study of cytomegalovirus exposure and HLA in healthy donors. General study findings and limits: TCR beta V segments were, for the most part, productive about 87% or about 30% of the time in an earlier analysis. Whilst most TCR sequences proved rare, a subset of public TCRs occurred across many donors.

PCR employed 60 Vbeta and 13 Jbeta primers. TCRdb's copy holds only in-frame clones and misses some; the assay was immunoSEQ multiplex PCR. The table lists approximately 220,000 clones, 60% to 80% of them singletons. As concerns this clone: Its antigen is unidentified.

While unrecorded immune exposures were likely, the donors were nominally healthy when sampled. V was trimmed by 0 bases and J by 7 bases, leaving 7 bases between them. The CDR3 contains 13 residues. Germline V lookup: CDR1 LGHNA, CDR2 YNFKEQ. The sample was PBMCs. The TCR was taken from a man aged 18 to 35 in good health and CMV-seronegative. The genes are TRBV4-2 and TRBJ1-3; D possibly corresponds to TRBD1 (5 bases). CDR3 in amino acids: CASSQEGGNTIYF. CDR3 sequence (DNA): TGTGCCAGCAGCCAAGAGGGGGGTAACACCATATATTTT.